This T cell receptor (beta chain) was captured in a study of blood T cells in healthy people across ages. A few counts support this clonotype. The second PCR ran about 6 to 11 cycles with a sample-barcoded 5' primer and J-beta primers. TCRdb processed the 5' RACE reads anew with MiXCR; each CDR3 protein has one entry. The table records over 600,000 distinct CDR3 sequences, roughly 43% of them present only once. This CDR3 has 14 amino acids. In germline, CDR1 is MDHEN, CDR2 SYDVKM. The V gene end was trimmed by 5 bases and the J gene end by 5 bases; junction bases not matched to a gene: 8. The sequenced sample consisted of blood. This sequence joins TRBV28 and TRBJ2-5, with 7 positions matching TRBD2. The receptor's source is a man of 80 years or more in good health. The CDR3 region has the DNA TGTGCCAGCAGTCCGATCGGGGGGTTGGAGACCCAGTACTTC. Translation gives CASSPIGGLETQYF.